These 3 T cell receptor beta chains originate from one sample sequenced in a study of OX40 agonist ivuxolimab in advanced cancers. The data were produced by immunoSEQ multiplex PCR, yet TCRdb's version contains in-frame clones alone and is incomplete. This sample has 42,000 or so clones, with roughly 84% found just once. Sequencing was performed on CD4+ or CD8+ T cells sorted from blood, taken in a trial of the OX40 agonist ivuxolimab. The source of these receptors is an adult with an advanced solid tumor such as melanoma, head and neck, liver or kidney cancer.

J is TRBJ2-1 and V is TRBV27, with a possible D match to TRBD2 (6 bases). Germline V gene sequence: CDR1 MNHEY, CDR2 SMNVEV (reference sequence). Trimming pared 6 bases from V and 2 bases from J, leaving 14 bases between. The CDR3 contains 15 residues. The CDR3 is CASSWDSGPYNEQFF. The CDR3 nucleotides read TGTGCCAGCAGCTGGGATAGCGGACCCTACAATGAGCAGTTCTTC.

The chain links TRBV7-9 to TRBJ2-1; D is possibly TRBD1 (6 bases). The CDR3 contains 12 residues. CDR1 is SEHNR, CDR2 FQNEAQ, per germline (reference sequence). Trimming stripped 6 bases from V and 8 bases from J, with 11 bases between. CDR3 in amino acids: CASSNRVYEQFF. CDR3 in DNA: TGTGCCAGCAGTAACAGGGTCTATGAGCAGTTCTTC.

J is TRBJ2-1 and V is TRBV19, with 10 bases identical to TRBD2. Germline assignment: CDR1 LNHDA and CDR2 SQIVND (reference sequence). V dropped 6 bases and J dropped 6; count of bases not matched to a gene: 2. The CDR3 is 13 residues long. The CDR3 sequence: CASSSGGANEQFF. CDR3 nucleotide sequence: TGTGCCAGTAGCAGCGGGGGGGCCAATGAGCAGTTCTTC.